The source of this T cell receptor beta chain is a study of CD8+CD57+ T cells in acquired aplastic anemia. Findings of the study overall: Patients and controls turned out to have 25 to 35 CD8+ CDR3 sequences in common.

The template used for profiling TCR beta VDJ and CDR3 was genomic DNA. TCRdb re-called the reads through MiXCR, storing one row per CDR3 protein. The table lists around 150,000 distinct CDR3 sequences, 41% of them singletons. The CDR3 has 13 amino acids. V lost 8 bases, J lost 8 bases, and 13 bases lay in between. Comment on this clonotype: No antigen is known for it.

The receptor was derived from a human donor in good health, serving as a control. This rearrangement joins TRBV12-3 or TRBV12-4 to TRBJ1-6; no reliable D call. The sequenced sample consisted of sorted CD4+, CD8+, or CD8+CD57+ T cells (not recorded which) from PBMCs. The CDR3 sequence is CASHFTSDSPLHF. The DNA for the CDR3 is TGTGCCAGCCATTTTACAAGTGATTCACCCCTCCACTTT.